A selection of T cell receptor beta chains follows, all from one sample in a study of T cell responses to AZD1222 COVID-19 vaccine. Clones were sequenced by immunoSEQ multiplex PCR, and TCRdb holds only the in-frame ones, with some missing. In the table there are about 140,000 clones, around 89% of which are singletons. Material: peripheral blood, obtained 28 days after the second AZD1222 dose. The receptors come from an adult who received the AZD1222 COVID-19 vaccine. Each CDR3 is given with its conserved first and last residue. Each record gives: J gene, clone size, D gene, V gene, CDR3 length, CDR3 DNA, CDR3 protein. The D gene is left open where the match is weak. The size entry is marked missing in some rows and otherwise reads once, few, many or a size class.

>TRBJ2-6|.|TRBD1|TRBV7-9|16
TGTGCCAGAGGACAGGGGGCAAGCTCTGGGGCCAACGTCCTGACTTTC
CARGQGASSGANVLTF
>TRBJ2-7|once|.|TRBV11-3|15
TGTGCCAGCAGCTTAGATCAGACCTCACACTACGAGCAGTACTTC
CASSLDQTSHYEQYF
>TRBJ2-7|.|.|TRBV27|14
TGTGCCAGCAGTTTGCAAGACAGAACGGACGAGCAGTACTTC
CASSLQDRTDEQYF
>TRBJ2-1|.|TRBD2|TRBV7-7|15
TGTGCTAGCAGCTTAGTACCCCCCCCTCTAGCGGAACAGTTCTTC
CASSLVPPPLAEQFF
>TRBJ2-2|.|.|TRBV19|13
TGTGCCAGTAGTAAGGGGAGAGCCGGGGAGCTGTTTTTT
CASSKGRAGELFF
>TRBJ1-3|.|.|TRBV30|14
TGTGCCTGGCCCCATGGGGGATCTGGAAACACCATATATTTT
CAWPHGGSGNTIYF
>TRBJ2-7|.|.|TRBV2|11
TGTGCCAGCAGTGTGCAGGACGAGCAGTACTTC
CASSVQDEQYF
>TRBJ2-5|.|.|TRBV2|15
TGTGCCAGCACAACAACTCGGGGTTACCAAGAGACCCAGTACTTC
CASTTTRGYQETQYF
>TRBJ2-7|.|.|TRBV2|13
TGTGCCAGCACTGGAGTCGGGAGCGCCGAGCAGTACTTC
CASTGVGSAEQYF
>TRBJ2-3|.|TRBD2|TRBV10-3|14
TGTGCCGTGCGGGAGGGCCCCAGCACAGATACGCAGTATTTT
CAVREGPSTDTQYF
>TRBJ1-2|.|.|TRBV3-1/TRBV3-2|11
TGTGCCAGCAGCCAACTTTCGAGCTACACCTTC
CASSQLSSYTF
>TRBJ2-1|.|TRBD2|TRBV11-2|19
TGTGCCAGCAGCTTAGGAGGGACTAGCGGCCTCAGGACCCTTAATGAGCAGTTCTTC
CASSLGGTSGLRTLNEQFF
>TRBJ2-6|.|.|TRBV19|19
TGTGCCAGTAGTACCATCCAGGGTAGGGCAGGATCGGGGGCCAACGTCCTGACTTTC
CASSTIQGRAGSGANVLTF
>TRBJ1-1|once|.|TRBV5-1|13
TGCGCCAGCAGCTACAGGGAAGAGGATGAAGCTTTCTTT
CASSYREEDEAFF
>TRBJ2-3|once|.|TRBV11-3|14
TGTGCCAGCAGCTTTTTCCCGCGTCCGGATACGCAGTATTTT
CASSFFPRPDTQYF
>TRBJ1-6|.|.|TRBV19|16
TGTGCCAGTAGTAGTGGGGGCAGGACGTATAATTCACCCCTCCACTTT
CASSSGGRTYNSPLHF
>TRBJ1-1|.|.|TRBV21-1|16
TGTGCCAGCAGCAAAGACCCAGGGCCAAGGCACACTGAAGCTTTCTTT
CASSKDPGPRHTEAFF
>TRBJ1-6|once|.|TRBV7-2|15
TGTGCCAGCAGCTCCCTTCCGGGCGGAATACCACCCCTCCACTTT
CASSSLPGGIPPLHF
>TRBJ2-5|.|TRBD2|TRBV6-6|14
TGTGCCAGCAGTTACGTTGGGGGAGGGGAGACCCAGTACTTC
CASSYVGGGETQYF
>TRBJ1-1|once|TRBD1|TRBV7-2|17
TGTGCCAGCAGCTTTTCCGGGACCGACAGGGTCGACACTGAAGCTTTCTTT
CASSFSGTDRVDTEAFF
>TRBJ1-2|.|.|TRBV29-1|12
TGCAGCGTCGGCTCCCCCCTCTATGGCTACACCTTC
CSVGSPLYGYTF
>TRBJ2-5|.|TRBD2|TRBV10-3|14
TGTGCCGCACGTGGCGGGAGGGACCAAGAGACCCAGTACTTC
CAARGGRDQETQYF
>TRBJ1-5|.|TRBD1|TRBV5-1|15
TGCGCCAGCAGCTTGACAGGGGCGTTTAATCAGCCCCAGCATTTT
CASSLTGAFNQPQHF
>TRBJ1-2|.|.|TRBV5-1|16
TGCGCCAGCAGCTTGTTGCTGGGTCAGGGCAACTATGGCTACACCTTC
CASSLLLGQGNYGYTF
>TRBJ2-7|.|.|TRBV7-2|14
TGTGCCAGCAGCTTAGTGGGGATAGATTACGAGCAGTACTTC
CASSLVGIDYEQYF
>TRBJ2-7|.|TRBD1|TRBV9|14
TGTGCCAGCGCCCCGGGGACAGGGGCCTACGAGCAGTACTTC
CASAPGTGAYEQYF
>TRBJ2-7|.|.|TRBV19|15
TGTGCCAGTAGTATGGGAGGCAGACCCCGGGACGAGCAGTACTTC
CASSMGGRPRDEQYF
>TRBJ2-3|few|.|TRBV5-1|16
TGCGCCAGCAGCCCCAGGGTACCCGCTAGCACAGATACGCAGTATTTT
CASSPRVPASTDTQYF
>TRBJ1-1|.|TRBD1|TRBV29-1|13
TGCAGCGTTGACAGGGGGCGGAACACTGAAGCTTTCTTT
CSVDRGRNTEAFF
>TRBJ2-3|.|TRBD2|TRBV3-1/TRBV3-2|12
TGTGCCAGCAGAGCGGGGGCAGATACGCAGTATTTT
CASRAGADTQYF
>TRBJ1-3|once|.|TRBV4-2|18
TGTGCCAGCAGCCAAGTTGTGTTGGGGGTTCAGTCTGGAAACACCATATATTTT
CASSQVVLGVQSGNTIYF
>TRBJ2-7|.|.|TRBV7-2|13
TGTGCCAGCGTCGGAACAGGAAACTACGAGCAGTACTTC
CASVGTGNYEQYF
>TRBJ2-3|.|.|TRBV10-3|15
TGTGCCATCAGCCCAGGGACTGACAAACGGGATACGCAGTATTTT
CAISPGTDKRDTQYF
>TRBJ2-7|.|TRBD2|TRBV7-9|16
TGTGCCAGCAGCCTCCCCTCCGGGACTAGCGACCACGAGCAGTACTTC
CASSLPSGTSDHEQYF
>TRBJ2-2|once|.|TRBV9|14
TGTGCCAGCAGTGTACTAGGAAACACCGGGGAGCTGTTTTTT
CASSVLGNTGELFF
>TRBJ1-2|once|TRBD1|TRBV11-2|15
TGTGCCAGCAGTACCGGGACAGGGGATTTCGTAGGCTACACCTTC
CASSTGTGDFVGYTF
>TRBJ1-6|.|.|TRBV6-5|14
TGTGCCAGCAGAGTGATATCCTATAATTCACCCCTCCACTTT
CASRVISYNSPLHF
>TRBJ1-1|.|TRBD1|TRBV28|13
TGTGCCAGCAGTTTAACGGACAGGGGCGAAGCTTTCTTT
CASSLTDRGEAFF
>TRBJ2-2|.|.|TRBV7-3|13
TGTGCCAGCAGCTCCGGGTGGACCGGGGAGCTGTTTTTT
CASSSGWTGELFF
>TRBJ2-1|.|TRBD2|TRBV7-8|15
TGTGCCAGCAGCTTTGGACTAGCGGAATACAATGAGCAGTTCTTC
CASSFGLAEYNEQFF
>TRBJ1-2|once|.|TRBV5-1|14
TGCGCCAGCAGCTTTGGAGGGCCGTCCTATGGCTACACCTTC
CASSFGGPSYGYTF
>TRBJ2-7|.|.|TRBV5-4|14
TGTGCCAGCAGCTCGAATGTCGGGACCTACGAGCAGTACTTC
CASSSNVGTYEQYF
>TRBJ2-7|.|.|TRBV7-2|14
TGTGCCAGCAGCTTAGCGTGGAGGGACTACGAGCAGTACTTC
CASSLAWRDYEQYF
>TRBJ1-3|.|.|TRBV10-3|13
TGTGCCATCAGTGAGTCCCCTGGAAACACCATATATTTT
CAISESPGNTIYF
>TRBJ1-5|.|.|TRBV28|14
TGTGCCAGCACCCCGGCAGGGATCGCTCAGCCCCAGCATTTT
CASTPAGIAQPQHF
>TRBJ1-5|.|.|TRBV12-3/TRBV12-4|12
TGTGCCAGCAGCCCGGGGAACCAGCCCCAGCATTTT
CASSPGNQPQHF
>TRBJ1-2|.|.|TRBV18|16
TGTGCCAGCTCACCTCAGCGGCAGGACGGTAACTATGGCTACACCTTC
CASSPQRQDGNYGYTF
>TRBJ1-5|.|.|TRBV30|14
TGTGCCTGGAGTGGCGGACAGAACAATCAGCCCCAGCATTTT
CAWSGGQNNQPQHF
>TRBJ2-2|.|.|TRBV30|13
TGTGCCTGGAGGCACAGGCGGATCGGGGAGCTGTTTTTT
CAWRHRRIGELFF